A selection of T cell receptor beta chains follows, all from one sample in a study of PD-L1 blockade in urothelial cancer. Produced via immunoSEQ multiplex PCR; TCRdb's table is partial and in-frame only. The table records some 20,000 clones, just over 85% of them present only once. Sequencing was performed on PBMCs, taken around atezolizumab (anti-PD-L1) treatment. These receptors all come from a man over 45 with urothelial cancer. The CDR3 runs from the conserved cysteine through the conserved F or W. The order of the fields is CDR3 DNA, CDR3 protein, J gene, D gene, V gene, clone size. D genes are given only for firm matches. Some rows mark clone size as missing; the rest say once, few, many or name a class of expanded clone.

CDR3 DNA: TGTGCCAGCAGTACCAGCGGGAGCTACGAGCAGTACTTC; CDR3 protein: CASSTSGSYEQYF; J gene: TRBJ2-7; D gene: TRBD2; V gene: TRBV27; clone size: few
CDR3 DNA: TGTGCCAGCAGCTTAAGGGGCAGGACAGGGGTTGGAAGCAATCAGCCCCAGCATTTT; CDR3 protein: CASSLRGRTGVGSNQPQHF; J gene: TRBJ1-5; D gene: TRBD1; V gene: TRBV7-8; clone size: -
CDR3 DNA: TGTGCCAGCAGCTCCACGGGGAACGCACCGGATACGCAGTATTTT; CDR3 protein: CASSSTGNAPDTQYF; J gene: TRBJ2-3; D gene: -; V gene: TRBV7-2; clone size: -
CDR3 DNA: TGTGCCACCAGCGGTCCCTTGGGTAGCGGGGGCCCCACAGATACGCAGTATTTT; CDR3 protein: CATSGPLGSGGPTDTQYF; J gene: TRBJ2-3; D gene: TRBD2; V gene: TRBV15; clone size: -
CDR3 DNA: TGTGCCAGCAGCTTAAATGTAGAGACAGGGAATGAGCAGTTCTTC; CDR3 protein: CASSLNVETGNEQFF; J gene: TRBJ2-1; D gene: TRBD1; V gene: TRBV11-2; clone size: -
CDR3 DNA: TGTGCCAGTAGTACGGGGGAGGTGAACACCGGGGAGCTGTTTTTT; CDR3 protein: CASSTGEVNTGELFF; J gene: TRBJ2-2; D gene: -; V gene: TRBV19; clone size: -
CDR3 DNA: TGTGCCAGCAGTAGCCGACTAGCGGGGGGTAGGACCGGGGAGCTGTTTTTT; CDR3 protein: CASSSRLAGGRTGELFF; J gene: TRBJ2-2; D gene: TRBD2; V gene: TRBV2; clone size: -
CDR3 DNA: TGTGCCACCAGCAGAGTTCCGGGACCGGGAGTAATTCAGTACTTC; CDR3 protein: CATSRVPGPGVIQYF; J gene: TRBJ2-4; D gene: -; V gene: TRBV15; clone size: -
CDR3 DNA: TGTGCCAGCAGTTTACACGGGACTAGCCCATCCAAAAACATTCAGTACTTC; CDR3 protein: CASSLHGTSPSKNIQYF; J gene: TRBJ2-4; D gene: TRBD2; V gene: TRBV28; clone size: -
CDR3 DNA: TGTGCCAGCAGCTCGTCCGCTGGGGGCCCCATCGAGCAGTACTTC; CDR3 protein: CASSSSAGGPIEQYF; J gene: TRBJ2-7; D gene: -; V gene: TRBV5-8; clone size: -
CDR3 DNA: TGTGCCACCAGCAGCGAAGGAGGGGTCTACAATGAGCAGTTCTTC; CDR3 protein: CATSSEGGVYNEQFF; J gene: TRBJ2-1; D gene: -; V gene: TRBV15; clone size: -
CDR3 DNA: TGTGCCAGCAGTCGTACAGGGGCGCCGGATGAAAAACTGTTTTTT; CDR3 protein: CASSRTGAPDEKLFF; J gene: TRBJ1-4; D gene: TRBD1; V gene: TRBV6-8; clone size: -
CDR3 DNA: TGTGCCAGCAGTGATCCGAGCTTTGGGCAGTACTTC; CDR3 protein: CASSDPSFGQYF; J gene: TRBJ2-7; D gene: -; V gene: TRBV2; clone size: -
CDR3 DNA: TGTGCCAGCAGACGGGACAACCCGAACACCGGGGAGCTGTTTTTT; CDR3 protein: CASRRDNPNTGELFF; J gene: TRBJ2-2; D gene: -; V gene: TRBV6-5; clone size: -
CDR3 DNA: TGTGCCAGTAGTACAGGGACCGGGGAGCTGTTTTTT; CDR3 protein: CASSTGTGELFF; J gene: TRBJ2-2; D gene: -; V gene: TRBV19; clone size: -
CDR3 DNA: TGTGCCAGCAGCTTGGTGGCTAGCGGGTGGGACAATGAGCAGTTCTTC; CDR3 protein: CASSLVASGWDNEQFF; J gene: TRBJ2-1; D gene: TRBD2; V gene: TRBV5-4; clone size: -
CDR3 DNA: TGCGCCAGCAGCCAAGATCTAGGGGACAGGGCCTATGGCTACACCTTC; CDR3 protein: CASSQDLGDRAYGYTF; J gene: TRBJ1-2; D gene: TRBD1; V gene: TRBV4-3; clone size: -
CDR3 DNA: TGCAGCGTATGGCCGGGACTAGCGGCTCAAGAGACCCAGTACTTC; CDR3 protein: CSVWPGLAAQETQYF; J gene: TRBJ2-5; D gene: TRBD2; V gene: TRBV29-1; clone size: -
CDR3 DNA: TGTGCCAGCAGCGCAAGCCCGCCTGGAAGGACTAGTTTTTACGAGCAGTACTTC; CDR3 protein: CASSASPPGRTSFYEQYF; J gene: TRBJ2-7; D gene: TRBD2; V gene: TRBV9; clone size: few
CDR3 DNA: TGTGCCAGTAGTATAGGGGGACTAAACTACAATGAGCAGTTCTTC; CDR3 protein: CASSIGGLNYNEQFF; J gene: TRBJ2-1; D gene: TRBD2; V gene: TRBV19; clone size: once
CDR3 DNA: TGTGCCAGCAGTTTACCGGGACATGAAGAGACCCAGTACTTC; CDR3 protein: CASSLPGHEETQYF; J gene: TRBJ2-5; D gene: -; V gene: TRBV28; clone size: -
CDR3 DNA: TGTGCCAGCAGTTTAGGGGGATTTAGCGGGGCCAAAAACATTCAGTACTTC; CDR3 protein: CASSLGGFSGAKNIQYF; J gene: TRBJ2-4; D gene: TRBD2; V gene: TRBV27; clone size: -
CDR3 DNA: TGCAGCGTTGAAATTGTGGGGACTAGCGGCTACGAGCAGTACTTC; CDR3 protein: CSVEIVGTSGYEQYF; J gene: TRBJ2-7; D gene: TRBD2; V gene: TRBV29-1; clone size: -
CDR3 DNA: TGTGCCACCTGGAGGAGGGCAGATACGCAGTATTTT; CDR3 protein: CATWRRADTQYF; J gene: TRBJ2-3; D gene: -; V gene: TRBV27; clone size: -
CDR3 DNA: TGTGCCAGCACTAGGACTAGCGGGGCTTACACAGATACGCAGTATTTT; CDR3 protein: CASTRTSGAYTDTQYF; J gene: TRBJ2-3; D gene: TRBD2; V gene: TRBV27; clone size: -
CDR3 DNA: TGTGCCAGCAGCTTAGGACAGTACACAGATACGCAGTATTTT; CDR3 protein: CASSLGQYTDTQYF; J gene: TRBJ2-3; D gene: -; V gene: TRBV7-9; clone size: -
CDR3 DNA: TGTGCCAGCTCGGAGGTAGTAACTCTAGCGGGGAGCAAAAACATTCAGTACTTC; CDR3 protein: CASSEVVTLAGSKNIQYF; J gene: TRBJ2-4; D gene: TRBD2; V gene: TRBV18; clone size: -
CDR3 DNA: TGTGCCAGCAGGCGGGTACAAGAGACCCAGTACTTC; CDR3 protein: CASRRVQETQYF; J gene: TRBJ2-5; D gene: -; V gene: TRBV2; clone size: -
CDR3 DNA: TGTGCCAGTAGCTTATTCCCGGGACAGGGTTACGAGCAGTACTTC; CDR3 protein: CASSLFPGQGYEQYF; J gene: TRBJ2-7; D gene: TRBD1; V gene: TRBV19; clone size: once
CDR3 DNA: TGTGCCAGCAGCCAGGGAACAGGGGGCCGTGGATACCAAGAGACCCAGTACTTC; CDR3 protein: CASSQGTGGRGYQETQYF; J gene: TRBJ2-5; D gene: TRBD1; V gene: TRBV11-3; clone size: -
CDR3 DNA: TGTGCCAGCAGTGAGGTTGGAAGGGGAACGATCGATACGCAGTATTTT; CDR3 protein: CASSEVGRGTIDTQYF; J gene: TRBJ2-3; D gene: -; V gene: TRBV25-1; clone size: -
CDR3 DNA: TGTGCCAGCAGCTTATCGAACTACGAGCAGTACTTC; CDR3 protein: CASSLSNYEQYF; J gene: TRBJ2-7; D gene: -; V gene: TRBV7-6; clone size: once
CDR3 DNA: TGTGCCAGCAGCAAGGACAGTGCGAGCAATCAGCCCCAGCATTTT; CDR3 protein: CASSKDSASNQPQHF; J gene: TRBJ1-5; D gene: -; V gene: TRBV5-6; clone size: -
CDR3 DNA: TGTGCCAGCAGTTACTCGTACAGGGGTAGGACTGAAGCTTTCTTT; CDR3 protein: CASSYSYRGRTEAFF; J gene: TRBJ1-1; D gene: TRBD1; V gene: TRBV6-5; clone size: -
CDR3 DNA: TGTGCCAGCAGCAAGAAACAGGGGGCCCGCCCCACAGATACGCAGTATTTT; CDR3 protein: CASSKKQGARPTDTQYF; J gene: TRBJ2-3; D gene: -; V gene: TRBV21-1; clone size: -
CDR3 DNA: TGTGCCAGTAGTATAGACCCAGGGATGGGTTCACCCCTCCACTTT; CDR3 protein: CASSIDPGMGSPLHF; J gene: TRBJ1-6; D gene: -; V gene: TRBV19; clone size: -
CDR3 DNA: TGTGCAAGTCGCCCAGACAGCGTGAACACCGGGGAGCTGTTTTTT; CDR3 protein: CASRPDSVNTGELFF; J gene: TRBJ2-2; D gene: -; V gene: TRBV12-2; clone size: -
CDR3 DNA: TGTGCCAGCAGCTTAGTTATTTCCTACGAGCAGTACTTC; CDR3 protein: CASSLVISYEQYF; J gene: TRBJ2-7; D gene: -; V gene: TRBV7-8; clone size: -
CDR3 DNA: TGCGCCAGCAGCTACCGGGGACAGGGGGCGGGGGGGGCCAACGTCCTGACTTTC; CDR3 protein: CASSYRGQGAGGANVLTF; J gene: TRBJ2-6; D gene: TRBD1; V gene: TRBV5-1; clone size: -
CDR3 DNA: TGTGCCCGCGAAGACCTCCACTTT; CDR3 protein: CAREDLHF; J gene: TRBJ1-6; D gene: -; V gene: TRBV10-3; clone size: -
CDR3 DNA: TGTGCCAGTAGTATTCAGGGGCTCCCATATAGCAATCAGCCCCAGCATTTT; CDR3 protein: CASSIQGLPYSNQPQHF; J gene: TRBJ1-5; D gene: -; V gene: TRBV19; clone size: -
CDR3 DNA: TGTGCCACCTCCACCGGGACAGGGGCCTACGAGCAGTACTTC; CDR3 protein: CATSTGTGAYEQYF; J gene: TRBJ2-7; D gene: TRBD1; V gene: TRBV15; clone size: -
CDR3 DNA: TGTGCTAGTGGTTACGGACAGGGCCCCAATCAGCCCCAGCATTTT; CDR3 protein: CASGYGQGPNQPQHF; J gene: TRBJ1-5; D gene: TRBD1; V gene: TRBV12-5; clone size: -